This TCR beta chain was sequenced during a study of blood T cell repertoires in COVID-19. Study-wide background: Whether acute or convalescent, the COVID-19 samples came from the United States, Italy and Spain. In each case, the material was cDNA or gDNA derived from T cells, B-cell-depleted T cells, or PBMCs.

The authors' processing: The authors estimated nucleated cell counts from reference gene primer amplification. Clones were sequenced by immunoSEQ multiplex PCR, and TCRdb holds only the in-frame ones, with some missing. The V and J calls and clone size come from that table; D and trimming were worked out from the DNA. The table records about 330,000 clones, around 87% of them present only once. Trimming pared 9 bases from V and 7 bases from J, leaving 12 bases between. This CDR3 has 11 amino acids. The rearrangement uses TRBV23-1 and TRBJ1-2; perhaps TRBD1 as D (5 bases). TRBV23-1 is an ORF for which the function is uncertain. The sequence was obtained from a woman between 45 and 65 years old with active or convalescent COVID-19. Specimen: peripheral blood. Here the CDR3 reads CASPGTCGYTF. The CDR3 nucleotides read TGCGCCAGTCCTGGGACTTGTGGCTACACCTTC.